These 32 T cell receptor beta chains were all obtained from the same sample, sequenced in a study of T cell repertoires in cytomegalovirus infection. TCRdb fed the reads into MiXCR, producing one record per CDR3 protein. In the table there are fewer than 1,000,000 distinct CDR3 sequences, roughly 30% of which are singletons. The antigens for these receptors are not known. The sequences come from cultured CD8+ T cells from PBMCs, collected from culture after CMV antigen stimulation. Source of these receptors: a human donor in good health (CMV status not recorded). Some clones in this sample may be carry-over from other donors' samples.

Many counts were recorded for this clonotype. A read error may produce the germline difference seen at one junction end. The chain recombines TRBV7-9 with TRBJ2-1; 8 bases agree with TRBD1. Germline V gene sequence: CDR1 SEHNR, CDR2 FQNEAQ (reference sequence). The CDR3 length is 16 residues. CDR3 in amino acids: CASSLGTGGSYNEQFF. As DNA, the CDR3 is TGTGCCAGCAGTTTAGGGACAGGTGGCTCCTACAATGAGCAGTTCTTC.

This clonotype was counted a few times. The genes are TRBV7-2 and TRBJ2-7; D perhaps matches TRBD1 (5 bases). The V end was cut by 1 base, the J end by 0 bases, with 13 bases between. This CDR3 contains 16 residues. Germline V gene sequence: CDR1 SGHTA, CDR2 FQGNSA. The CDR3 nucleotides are TGTGCCAGCAGCTTAGAGGGGATTGGAAGCTCCTACGAGCAGTACTTC. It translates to CASSLEGIGSSYEQYF.

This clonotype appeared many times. CDR3 nucleotides: TGTGCCAGCAGCCCTAAGTGGGGCACTGAAGCTTTCTTT. Its translation is CASSPKWGTEAFF. J is TRBJ1-1 and V is TRBV7-9; D uncertain. V shed 5 bases and J shed 4 bases, with 11 bases lying between them. Germline V gene data show CDR1 as SEHNR and CDR2 as FQNEAQ (reference sequence). The CDR3 is 13 residues long.

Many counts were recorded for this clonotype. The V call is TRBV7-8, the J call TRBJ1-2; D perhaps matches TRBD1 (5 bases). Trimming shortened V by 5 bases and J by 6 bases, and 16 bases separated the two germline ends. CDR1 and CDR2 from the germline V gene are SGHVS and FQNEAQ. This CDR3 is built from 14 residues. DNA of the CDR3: TGTGCCAGCAGCACGGGGCCAAGGTCCGATGGCTACACCTTC. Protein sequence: CASSTGPRSDGYTF.

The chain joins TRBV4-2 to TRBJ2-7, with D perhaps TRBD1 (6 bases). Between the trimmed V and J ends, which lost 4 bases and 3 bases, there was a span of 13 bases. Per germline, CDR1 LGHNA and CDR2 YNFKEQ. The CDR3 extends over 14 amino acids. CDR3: CASSPDKGDYEQYF. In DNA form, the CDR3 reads TGTGCCAGCAGCCCCGACAAGGGGGACTACGAGCAGTACTTC.

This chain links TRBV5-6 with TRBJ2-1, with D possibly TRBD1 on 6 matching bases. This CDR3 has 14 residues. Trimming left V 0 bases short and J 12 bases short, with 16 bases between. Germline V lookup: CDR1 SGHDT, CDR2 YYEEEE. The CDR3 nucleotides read TGTGCCAGCAGCTTGGGTATTAAGGGGGTATGGCAGTTCTTC. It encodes CASSLGIKGVWQFF. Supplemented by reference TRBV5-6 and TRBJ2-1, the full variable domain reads DAGVTQSPTHLIKTRGQQVTLRCSPKSGHDTVSWYQQALGQGPQFIFQYYEEEERQRGNFPDRFSGHQFPNYSSELNVNALLLGDSALYLCASSLGIKGVWQFFGPGTRLTVL.

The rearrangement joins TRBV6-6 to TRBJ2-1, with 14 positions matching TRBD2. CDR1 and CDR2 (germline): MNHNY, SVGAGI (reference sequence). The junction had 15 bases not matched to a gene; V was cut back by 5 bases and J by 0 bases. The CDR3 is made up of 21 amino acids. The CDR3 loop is CASSHGLAGGDFPSSYNEQFF. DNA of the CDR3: TGTGCCAGCAGTCACGGACTAGCGGGGGGCGATTTCCCAAGCTCCTACAATGAGCAGTTCTTC.

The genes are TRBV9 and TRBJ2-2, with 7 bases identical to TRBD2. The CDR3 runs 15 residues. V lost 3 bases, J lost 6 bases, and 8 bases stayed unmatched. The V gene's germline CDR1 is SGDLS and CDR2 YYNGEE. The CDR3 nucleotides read TGTGCCAGCAGCGGGGCTGGGGGGGTCTCCGGGGAGCTGTTTTTT. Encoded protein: CASSGAGGVSGELFF.

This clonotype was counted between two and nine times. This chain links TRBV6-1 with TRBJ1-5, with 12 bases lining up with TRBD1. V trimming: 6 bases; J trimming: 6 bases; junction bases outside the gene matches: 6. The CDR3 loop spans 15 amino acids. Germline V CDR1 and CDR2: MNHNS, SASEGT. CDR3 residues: CASRTGTGGRQPQHF. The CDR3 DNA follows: TGTGCCAGCAGGACCGGGACAGGGGGCCGTCAGCCCCAGCATTTT.

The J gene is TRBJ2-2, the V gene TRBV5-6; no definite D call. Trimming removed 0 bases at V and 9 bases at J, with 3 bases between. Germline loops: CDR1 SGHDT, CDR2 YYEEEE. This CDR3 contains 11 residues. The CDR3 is CASSLERELFF. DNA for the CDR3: TGTGCCAGCAGCTTGGAACGGGAGCTGTTTTTT.

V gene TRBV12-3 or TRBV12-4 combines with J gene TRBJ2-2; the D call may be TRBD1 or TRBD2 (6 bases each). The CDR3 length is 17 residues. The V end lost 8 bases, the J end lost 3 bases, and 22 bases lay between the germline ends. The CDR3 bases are TGTGCCAGCTGGGGGGCCATCCAACGGGGTTACACCGGGGAGCTGTTTTTT. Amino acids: CASWGAIQRGYTGELFF.

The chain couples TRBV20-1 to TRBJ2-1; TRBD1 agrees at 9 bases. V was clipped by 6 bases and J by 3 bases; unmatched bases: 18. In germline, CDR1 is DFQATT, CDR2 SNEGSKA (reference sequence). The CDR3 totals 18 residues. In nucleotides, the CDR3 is TGCAGTGCCCCGGGACAGGGCAATGTTATAATTCTCTACAATGAGCAGTTCTTC. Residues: CSAPGQGNVIILYNEQFF.

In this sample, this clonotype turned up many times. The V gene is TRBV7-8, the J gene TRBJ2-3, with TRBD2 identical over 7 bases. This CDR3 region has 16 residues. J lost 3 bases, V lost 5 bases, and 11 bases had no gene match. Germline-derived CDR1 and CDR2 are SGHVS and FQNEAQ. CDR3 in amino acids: CASSPRLAPSTDTQYF. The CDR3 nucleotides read TGTGCCAGCAGCCCTAGACTAGCCCCAAGTACAGATACGCAGTATTTT. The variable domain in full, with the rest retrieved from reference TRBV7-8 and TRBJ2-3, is GAGVSQSPRYKVAKRGQDVALRCDPISGHVSLFWYQQALGQGPEFLTYFQNEAQLDKSGLPSDRFFAERPEGSVSTLKIQRTQQEDSAVYLCASSPRLAPSTDTQYFGPGTRLTVL.

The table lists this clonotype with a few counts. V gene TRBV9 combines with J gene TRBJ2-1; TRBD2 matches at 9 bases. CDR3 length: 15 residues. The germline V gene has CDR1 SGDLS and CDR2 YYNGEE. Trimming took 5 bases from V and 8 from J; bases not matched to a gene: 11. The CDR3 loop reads CASSARGRGGHEQFF. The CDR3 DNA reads TGTGCCAGCAGTGCCCGTGGGCGGGGGGGCCATGAGCAGTTCTTC. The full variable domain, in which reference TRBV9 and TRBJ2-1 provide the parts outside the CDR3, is DSGVTQTPKHLITATGQRVTLRCSPRSGDLSVYWYQQSLDQGLQFLIQYYNGEERAKGNILERFSAQQFPDLHSELNLSSLELGDSALYFCASSARGRGGHEQFFGPGTRLTVL.

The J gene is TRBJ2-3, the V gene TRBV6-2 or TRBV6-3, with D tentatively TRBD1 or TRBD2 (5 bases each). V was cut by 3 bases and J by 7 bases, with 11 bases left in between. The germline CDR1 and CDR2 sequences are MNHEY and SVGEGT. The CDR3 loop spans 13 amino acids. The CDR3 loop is CASSYGGRNTQYF. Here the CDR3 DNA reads TGTGCCAGCAGTTATGGGGGAAGAAATACGCAGTATTTT.

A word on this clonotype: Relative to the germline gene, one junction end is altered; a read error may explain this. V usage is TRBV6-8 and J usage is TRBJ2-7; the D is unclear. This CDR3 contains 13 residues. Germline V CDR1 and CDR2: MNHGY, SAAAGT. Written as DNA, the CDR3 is TGTGCCAACAGTTACGGGCAGCCAGGCGAGCAGTACTTC. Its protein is CANSYGQPGEQYF.

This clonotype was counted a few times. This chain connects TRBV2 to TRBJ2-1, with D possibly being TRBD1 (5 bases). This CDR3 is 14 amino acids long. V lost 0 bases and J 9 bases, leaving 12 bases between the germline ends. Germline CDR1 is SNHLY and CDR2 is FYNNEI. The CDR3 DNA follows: TGTGCCAGCAGTGAAGCTACCAGGGAAATTGAGCAGTTCTTC. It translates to CASSEATREIEQFF. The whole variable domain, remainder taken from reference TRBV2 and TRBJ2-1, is EPEVTQTPSHQVTQMGQEVILRCVPISNHLYFYWYRQILGQKVEFLVSFYNNEISEKSEIFDDQFSVERPDGSNFTLKIRSTKLEDSAMYFCASSEATREIEQFFGPGTRLTVL.

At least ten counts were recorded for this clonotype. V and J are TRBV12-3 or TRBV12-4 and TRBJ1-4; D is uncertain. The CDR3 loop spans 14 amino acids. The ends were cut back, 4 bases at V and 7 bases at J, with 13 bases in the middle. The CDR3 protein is CASSSDPGGEKLFF. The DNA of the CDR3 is TGTGCCAGCAGTTCGGATCCCGGAGGTGAAAAACTGTTTTTT.

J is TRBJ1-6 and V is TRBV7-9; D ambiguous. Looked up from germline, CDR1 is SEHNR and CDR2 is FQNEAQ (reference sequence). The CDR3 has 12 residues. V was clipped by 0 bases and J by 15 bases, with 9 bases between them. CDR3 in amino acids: CASSLAQVDLHF. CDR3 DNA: TGTGCCAGCAGCTTAGCCCAGGTGGACCTCCACTTT.

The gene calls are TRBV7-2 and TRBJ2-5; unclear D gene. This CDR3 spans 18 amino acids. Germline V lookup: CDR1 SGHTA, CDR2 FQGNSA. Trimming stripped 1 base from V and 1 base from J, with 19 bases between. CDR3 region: CASSLGADWYLGQETQYF. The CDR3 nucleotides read TGTGCCAGCAGCTTAGGGGCAGATTGGTACCTAGGCCAAGAGACCCAGTACTTC.

The CDR3 loop reads CASSPASGGKSSYNEQFF. The DNA of the CDR3 is TGTGCCAGCAGCCCGGCTTCCGGGGGGAAGAGCTCCTACAATGAGCAGTTCTTC. The chain carries TRBV4-2 and TRBJ2-1; 7 nucleotides line up with TRBD2. The V gene's germline CDR1 is LGHNA and CDR2 YNFKEQ. The CDR3 has 18 residues. Trimming took 4 bases from V and 0 from J; bases not matched to a gene: 12.

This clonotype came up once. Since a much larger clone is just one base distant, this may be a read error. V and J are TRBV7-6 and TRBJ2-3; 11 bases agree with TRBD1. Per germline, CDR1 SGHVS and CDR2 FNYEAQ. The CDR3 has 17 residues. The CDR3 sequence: CANSLAGTGGVTDTQYF. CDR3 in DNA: TGTGCCAACAGCTTAGCAGGGACAGGGGGTGTTACAGATACGCAGTATTTT.

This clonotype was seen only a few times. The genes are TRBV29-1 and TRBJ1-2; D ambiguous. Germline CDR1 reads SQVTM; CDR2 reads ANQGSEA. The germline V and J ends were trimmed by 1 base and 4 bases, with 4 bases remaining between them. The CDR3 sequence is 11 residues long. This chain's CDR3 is CSVEGSYGYTF. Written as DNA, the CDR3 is TGCAGCGTTGAAGGCAGCTATGGCTACACCTTC.

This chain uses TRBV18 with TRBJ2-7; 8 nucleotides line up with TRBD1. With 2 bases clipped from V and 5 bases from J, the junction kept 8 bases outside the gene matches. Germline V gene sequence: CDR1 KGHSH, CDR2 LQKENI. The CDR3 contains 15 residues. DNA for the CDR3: TGTGCCAGCTCACCATTCCGACAGGGGCCCCACGAGCAGTACTTC. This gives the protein CASSPFRQGPHEQYF.

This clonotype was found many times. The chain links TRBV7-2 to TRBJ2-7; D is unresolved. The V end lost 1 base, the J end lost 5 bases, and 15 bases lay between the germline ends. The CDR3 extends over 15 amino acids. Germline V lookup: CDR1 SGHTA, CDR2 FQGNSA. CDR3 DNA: TGTGCCAGCAGCTTAGGAGCCCCTCCAATTAACGAGCAGTACTTC. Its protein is CASSLGAPPINEQYF.

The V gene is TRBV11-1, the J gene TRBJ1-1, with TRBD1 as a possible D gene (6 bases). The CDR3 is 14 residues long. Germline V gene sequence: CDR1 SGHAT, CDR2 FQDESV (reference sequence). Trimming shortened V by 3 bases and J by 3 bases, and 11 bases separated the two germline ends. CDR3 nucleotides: TGTGCCAGCAGCTTTCTCTACAGGGACACTGAAGCTTTCTTT. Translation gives CASSFLYRDTEAFF. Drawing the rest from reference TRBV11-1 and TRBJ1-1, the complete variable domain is EAEVAQSPRYKITEKSQAVAFWCDPISGHATLYWYRQILGQGPELLVQFQDESVVDDSQLPKDRFSAERLKGVDSTLKIQPAELGDSAMYLCASSFLYRDTEAFFGQGTRLTVV.

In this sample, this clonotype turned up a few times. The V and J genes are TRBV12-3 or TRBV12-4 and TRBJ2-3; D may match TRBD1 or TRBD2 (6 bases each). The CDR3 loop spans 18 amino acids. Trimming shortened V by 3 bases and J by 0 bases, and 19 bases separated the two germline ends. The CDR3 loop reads CASSFARGLLFSTDTQYF. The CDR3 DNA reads TGTGCCAGCAGTTTCGCCAGGGGACTGCTATTTAGCACAGATACGCAGTATTTT.

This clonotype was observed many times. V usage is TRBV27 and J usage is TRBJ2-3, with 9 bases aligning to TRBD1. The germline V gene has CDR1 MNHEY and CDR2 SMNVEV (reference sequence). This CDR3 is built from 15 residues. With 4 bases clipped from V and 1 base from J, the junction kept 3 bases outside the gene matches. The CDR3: CASSYRDRGTDTQYF. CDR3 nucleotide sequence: TGTGCCAGCAGTTACCGGGACAGGGGCACAGATACGCAGTATTTT.

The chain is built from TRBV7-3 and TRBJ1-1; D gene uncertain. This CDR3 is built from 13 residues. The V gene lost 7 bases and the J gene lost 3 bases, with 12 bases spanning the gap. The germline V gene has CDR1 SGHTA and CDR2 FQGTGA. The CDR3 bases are TGTGCCAGCACTGCAGAGTTGGACACTGAAGCTTTCTTT. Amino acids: CASTAELDTEAFF.

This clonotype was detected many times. The CDR3 protein is CASSLGTPGDGLAKNIQYF. The CDR3, as DNA: TGTGCCAGCAGCTTGGGGACGCCCGGGGATGGGCTAGCCAAAAACATTCAGTACTTC. V and J are TRBV7-6 and TRBJ2-4; tentatively, D is TRBD1 or TRBD2 (5 bases each). Trimming took off 3 bases at V and 0 bases at J, with 21 bases between the two ends. This CDR3 contains 19 residues. CDR1 SGHVS and CDR2 FNYEAQ come from the germline V gene.

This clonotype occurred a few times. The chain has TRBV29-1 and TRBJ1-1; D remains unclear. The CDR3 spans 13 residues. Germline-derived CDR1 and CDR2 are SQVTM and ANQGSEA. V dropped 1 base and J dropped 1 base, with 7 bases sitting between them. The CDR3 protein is CSVEVPGNTEAFF. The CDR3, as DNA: TGCAGCGTTGAAGTCCCTGGGAACACTGAAGCTTTCTTT. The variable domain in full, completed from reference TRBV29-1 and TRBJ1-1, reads SAVISQKPSRDICQRGTSLTIQCQVDSQVTMMFWYRQQPGQSLTLIATANQGSEATYESGFVIDKFPISRPNLTFSTLTVSNMSPEDSSIYLCSVEVPGNTEAFFGQGTRLTVV.

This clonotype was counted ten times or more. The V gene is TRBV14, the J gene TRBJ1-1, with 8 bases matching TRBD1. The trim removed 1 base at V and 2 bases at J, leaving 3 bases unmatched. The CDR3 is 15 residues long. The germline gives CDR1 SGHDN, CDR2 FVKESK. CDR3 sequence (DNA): TGTGCCAGCAGCCAAGCCGGACAGGGTAACACTGAAGCTTTCTTT. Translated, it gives CASSQAGQGNTEAFF.